Listed here are 24 T cell receptor beta chains from one sample, sequenced in a study of PD-1 blockade in classical Hodgkin lymphoma. Following autologous stem cell transplantation, relapse occurred in every patient, and exposure to brentuximab vedotin varied. Data came from immunoSEQ multiplex PCR; TCRdb stores just in-frame clones and leaves some out. The data hold about 100,000 clones, with 85% to 90% observed a single time. Sequenced here: peripheral blood mononuclear cells (PBMCs), sampled before the second cycle of nivolumab. These receptors came from a human donor with classical Hodgkin lymphoma.

The gene calls are TRBV19 and TRBJ2-5, with 9 nucleotides matching TRBD2. CDR1 and CDR2 from the germline V gene are LNHDA and SQIVND (reference sequence). The CDR3 is 13 residues long. After removal of 6 bases from V and 1 base from J, the junction contained 0 bases not matched to a gene. The CDR3 nucleotides are TGTGCCAGTAGGCGGGGGGGCCAAGAGACCCAGTACTTC. Translation: CASRRGGQETQYF.

The table lists this clone with a count of one. The V call is TRBV6-5, the J call TRBJ2-5; TRBD2 agrees at 10 bases. CDR3 length: 15 residues. Germline CDR1 reads MNHEY; CDR2 reads SVGAGI. Trimming cost V 5 bases and J 1 base; bases outside gene matches: 4. This chain's CDR3 is CASSLRLAGQETQYF. The CDR3 DNA follows: TGTGCCAGCAGTCTGCGACTAGCGGGCCAAGAGACCCAGTACTTC.

The CDR3 protein is CASSLERPEYSPLHF. CDR3 in DNA: TGTGCCAGCAGCTTAGAGAGGCCTGAGTATTCACCCCTCCACTTT. This chain links TRBV7-9 with TRBJ1-6, with D unresolved. CDR3 length: 15 amino acids. Per germline, CDR1 SEHNR and CDR2 FQNEAQ (reference sequence). The V and J ends lost 1 base and 8 bases respectively, with 12 bases between them.

The chain carries TRBV28 and TRBJ2-1; 7 bases agree with TRBD2. This CDR3 region has 11 residues. Germline V gene sequence: CDR1 MDHEN, CDR2 SYDVKM. Trimming removed 6 bases from V and 9 bases from J; junction bases left unmatched: 2. In DNA form, the CDR3 reads TGTGCCAGCAGCTCGGGGGGTGAGCAGTTCTTC. This encodes CASSSGGEQFF.

This chain connects TRBV6-6 to TRBJ1-3, with D hard to call. The V end was cut by 7 bases, the J end by 0 bases, with 13 bases between. The CDR3 is 15 amino acids. Germline CDR1 is MNHNY and CDR2 is SVGAGI (reference sequence). The CDR3 region has the DNA TGTGCCAGCAAAGGAGCAACCACCTCTGGAAACACCATATATTTT. Translation gives CASKGATTSGNTIYF.

This chain links TRBV11-3 with TRBJ2-7; 7 positions match TRBD2. Trimming took 4 bases from V and 6 from J; bases not matched to a gene: 12. Germline lookup yields CDR1 SGHNT and CDR2 YENEEA. This CDR3 spans 15 amino acids. The CDR3 coding sequence is TGTGCCAGCAGCTGGGGACTACGGAGGGCAATCGAGCAGTACTTC. Protein sequence: CASSWGLRRAIEQYF.

The chain joins TRBV27 to TRBJ1-5; D is unclear. Per germline, CDR1 MNHEY and CDR2 SMNVEV (reference sequence). The V end was cut by 10 bases, the J end by 2 bases, with 18 bases between. The CDR3 length is 15 residues. The CDR3 loop is CAISAYGGGNQPQHF. In DNA form, the CDR3 reads TGTGCCATCTCAGCCTATGGTGGTGGCAATCAGCCCCAGCATTTT.

V is TRBV6-5 and J is TRBJ1-2; D gene uncertain. Between the trimmed V and J ends, which lost 1 base and 0 bases, there was a span of 9 bases. This CDR3 region has 15 residues. Germline V gene sequence: CDR1 MNHEY, CDR2 SVGAGI. The CDR3: CASSYYVGANYGYTF. CDR3 nucleotide sequence: TGTGCCAGCAGTTACTACGTGGGTGCTAACTATGGCTACACCTTC.

The V and J genes are TRBV29-1 and TRBJ2-1; 10 bases fit TRBD1. V dropped 2 bases and J dropped 5; count of bases not matched to a gene: 9. Per germline, CDR1 SQVTM and CDR2 ANQGSEA. This CDR3 has 16 amino acids. The CDR3 loop is CSVESGGTGVNNEQFF. DNA for the CDR3: TGCAGCGTTGAATCTGGGGGGACAGGGGTAAACAATGAGCAGTTCTTC.

V gene TRBV10-3 combines with J gene TRBJ1-4, with 9 bases that match TRBD1. The CDR3 is 15 amino acids. Trimming took 0 bases from V and 7 from J; bases not matched to a gene: 3. In germline, CDR1 is ENHRY, CDR2 SYGVKD. CDR3 protein: CAISESGQGFEKLFF. CDR3 bases: TGTGCCATCAGTGAGTCGGGACAGGGTTTTGAAAAACTGTTTTTT.

This chain joins TRBV5-8 and TRBJ1-1; 9 nucleotides align to TRBD1. V lost 8 bases and J lost 4; bases outside the gene matches: 15. Germline V gives CDR1 SGHTS, CDR2 YDEGEE. The CDR3 loop spans 16 amino acids. CDR3 bases: TGTGCCAGACCTAAATCGGGACAGGGTTTGAGCACTGAAGCTTTCTTT. It specifies CARPKSGQGLSTEAFF.

The chain uses TRBV4-1 and TRBJ1-1, with D unresolved. V dropped 0 bases and J dropped 2 bases, with 10 bases sitting between them. This CDR3 has 15 amino acids. Per the germline V gene, CDR1 is MGHRA and CDR2 is YSYEKL. The CDR3 sequence: CASSQEFLGNTEAFF. CDR3 sequence (DNA): TGCGCCAGCAGCCAAGAGTTCCTAGGCAACACTGAAGCTTTCTTT.

The chain carries TRBV9 and TRBJ1-1; D is unclear. The CDR3 spans 15 residues. Germline assignment: CDR1 SGDLS and CDR2 YYNGEE. Trimming pared 4 bases from V and 0 bases from J, leaving 13 bases between. This chain's CDR3 is CASSPRLTLNTEAFF. The CDR3 bases are TGTGCCAGCAGCCCTAGGTTGACCCTGAACACTGAAGCTTTCTTT.

About this clone: Different DNA sequences within this sample yield the same CDR3. V and J are TRBV7-6 and TRBJ1-2; 8 nucleotides line up with TRBD1. This CDR3 spans 13 amino acids. J was trimmed by 4 bases and V by 5 bases; bases with no gene match: 3. Germline CDR1 and CDR2: SGHVS and FNYEAQ. CDR3 in amino acids: CASSPGQGYGYTF. The CDR3 DNA reads as TGTGCCAGCAGCCCAGGACAGGGCTATGGCTACACCTTC.

The gene calls are TRBV6-4 and TRBJ2-1; unclear D gene. CDR1 and CDR2 from the germline V gene are MRHNA and SNTAGT. CDR3 size: 13 residues. V was trimmed by 0 bases and J by 4 bases, leaving 4 bases between them. The CDR3 spells CASSDSEYNEQFF. The CDR3 DNA follows: TGTGCCAGCAGTGACTCGGAGTACAATGAGCAGTTCTTC.

The chain uses TRBV10-1 and TRBJ1-6; no clear D. Germline V lookup: CDR1 WNHNN, CDR2 SYGVQD (reference sequence). V dropped 4 bases and J dropped 3 bases, with 10 bases sitting between them. CDR3 length: 15 residues. In DNA form, the CDR3 reads TGCGCCAGCAGTGGGACGGGGAGCTATAATTCACCCCTCCACTTT. This gives the protein CASSGTGSYNSPLHF.

The chain employs TRBV7-9 and TRBJ2-7; possible D gene TRBD2, 5 bases. V gave up 1 base and J gave up 4 bases, with 14 bases separating them. Germline CDR1 is SEHNR and CDR2 is FQNEAQ (reference sequence). CDR3 length equals 15 residues. The CDR3: CASSLGGRALYEQYF. The CDR3 nucleotides read TGTGCCAGCAGCTTAGGCGGGCGGGCCCTATACGAGCAGTACTTC.

V and J are TRBV14 and TRBJ2-2; D is uncertain. The ends were cut back, 4 bases at V and 2 bases at J, with 11 bases in the middle. CDR3 size: 15 residues. The germline CDR1 and CDR2 sequences are SGHDN and FVKESK. CDR3 region: CASSPGPANTGELFF. The CDR3 DNA reads TGTGCCAGCAGCCCAGGACCGGCAAACACCGGGGAGCTGTTTTTT.

The table lists this clone with a few counts. This sequence joins TRBV7-3 and TRBJ1-1, with 8 bases fitting TRBD1. The CDR3 totals 14 residues. The germline V gene has CDR1 SGHTA and CDR2 FQGTGA. With 5 bases clipped from V and 0 bases from J, the junction kept 2 bases outside the gene matches. The CDR3 coding sequence is TGTGCCAGCAGCCTGACAGGGGTGAACACTGAAGCTTTCTTT. The encoded protein is CASSLTGVNTEAFF.

The chain joins TRBV7-2 to TRBJ1-5; D uncertain. The germline V and J ends were trimmed by 5 bases and 0 bases, with 11 bases remaining between them. The CDR3 totals 15 residues. The germline V gene has CDR1 SGHTA and CDR2 FQGNSA. CDR3 nucleotides: TGTGCCAGCAGCCAGAAGTCAGATAGCAATCAGCCCCAGCATTTT. Translating gives CASSQKSDSNQPQHF.

This chain connects TRBV11-3 to TRBJ2-7, with 7 bases fitting TRBD2. Per the germline V gene, CDR1 is SGHNT and CDR2 is YENEEA. The CDR3 is made up of 14 amino acids. Germline trimming cut 5 bases from V and 7 bases from J; bases unmatched to any gene: 11. The CDR3 DNA reads TGTGCCAGCAGCCCCGTCGGGGGGACGCGGGAGCAGTACTTC. Translating it yields CASSPVGGTREQYF.

This chain joins TRBV11-2 and TRBJ2-4; D gene unclear. The germline V gene has CDR1 SGHAT and CDR2 FQNNGV. V lost 2 bases and J 9 bases, leaving 11 bases between the germline ends. The CDR3 totals 13 residues. In nucleotides, the CDR3 is TGTGCCAGCAGCTTACACCCGGATAGCATTCAGTACTTC. Translation gives CASSLHPDSIQYF.

The rearrangement uses TRBV19 and TRBJ2-5; no clear D gene. CDR3 size: 14 residues. The V gene lost 3 bases and the J gene lost 0 bases, with 8 bases spanning the gap. The germline CDR1 and CDR2 sequences are LNHDA and SQIVND (reference sequence). CDR3 coding DNA: TGTGCCAGTAGTATTCCAGAAAACCAAGAGACCCAGTACTTC. Residues: CASSIPENQETQYF.

This clone was seen once. The V and J genes are TRBV9 and TRBJ1-2; tentatively, D is TRBD1 (6 bases). The CDR3 loop spans 13 amino acids. Germline CDR1 reads SGDLS; CDR2 reads YYNGEE. V was pared by 3 bases and J by 8 bases, with 14 bases between. CDR3 sequence (DNA): TGTGCCAGCAGCGCAACAGGGACTGGGGGCTACACCTTC. Protein product: CASSATGTGGYTF. Full variable domain (outside the CDR3, taken from reference TRBV9 and TRBJ1-2): DSGVTQTPKHLITATGQRVTLRCSPRSGDLSVYWYQQSLDQGLQFLIQYYNGEERAKGNILERFSAQQFPDLHSELNLSSLELGDSALYFCASSATGTGGYTFGSGTRLTVV.